The rows below give T cell receptor beta chains drawn from one sample of a study of early T cells in non-severe SARS-CoV-2 infection. One entry per CDR3 protein, called by TCRdb with MiXCR from the 5' RACE reads. The sample yields 60,000 or so distinct CDR3 sequences, 12% seen once. The sequenced material came from whole blood. These TCRs come from an adult who was a healthcare worker with PCR-confirmed SARS-CoV-2 infection or an uninfected control (not recorded which). Both conserved end residues are part of each CDR3. Each record gives: J gene, V gene, D gene, clone size, CDR3 protein, CDR3 DNA. The D gene is left open where the match is weak. Rows may omit the clone size; those that give it use once, few, many or a size class.

TRBJ2-5	TRBV6-6	TRBD1	many	CASSRTGTGLEETQYF	TGTGCCAGCAGTCGAACCGGGACAGGGTTGGAAGAGACCCAGTACTTC
TRBJ1-2	TRBV30	TRBD1	few	CAWTWTGGSRGYTF	TGTGCCTGGACCTGGACAGGGGGTTCGAGAGGCTACACCTTC
TRBJ2-7	TRBV5-1	.	few	CASSTEGPSLYEQYF	TGCGCCAGCAGCACGGAGGGACCGAGCCTCTACGAGCAGTACTTC
TRBJ2-1	TRBV5-4	.	.	CASSLGFRGDNEQFF	TGTGCCAGCAGCTTGGGGTTTAGGGGGGACAATGAGCAGTTCTTC
TRBJ2-1	TRBV6-1	TRBD2	few	CASSEARRGAYNEQFF	TGTGCCAGCAGTGAAGCCCGGCGGGGGGCCTACAATGAGCAGTTCTTC
TRBJ1-1	TRBV9	.	few	CASSVGGHMNTEAFF	TGTGCCAGCAGCGTTGGAGGACATATGAACACTGAAGCTTTCTTT
TRBJ1-1	TRBV29-1	.	few	CSVVRGDYTEAFF	TGCAGCGTTGTACGTGGGGACTACACTGAAGCTTTCTTT
TRBJ2-6	TRBV6-5	.	.	CASTTSGTGANVLTF	TGTGCCAGCACAACGTCAGGCACTGGGGCCAACGTCCTGACTTTC
TRBJ2-7	TRBV29-1	TRBD1	few	CSVKGQGTYEQYF	TGCAGCGTTAAGGGACAGGGGACCTACGAGCAGTACTTC
TRBJ2-5	TRBV19	.	few	CASTHQGGETQYF	TGTGCCAGCACTCATCAGGGTGGAGAGACCCAGTACTTC
TRBJ2-1	TRBV7-2	.	many	CASSLRQVTYNEQFF	TGTGCCAGCAGCTTACGACAGGTCACCTACAATGAGCAGTTCTTC
TRBJ1-4	TRBV6-1	.	many	CASSRAREKLFF	TGTGCCAGCAGCAGGGCGCGAGAAAAACTGTTTTTT
TRBJ2-7	TRBV28	.	many	CASSSPGRGSYEQYF	TGTGCCAGCAGTTCCCCCGGCAGGGGATCCTACGAGCAGTACTTC
TRBJ2-7	TRBV6-1	TRBD1	.	CASSVQGAYEQYF	TGTGCCAGCAGTGTACAGGGGGCTTACGAGCAGTACTTC
TRBJ2-1	TRBV12-3/TRBV12-4	.	many	CASKEGVLAKNNEQFF	TGTGCCAGCAAAGAGGGGGTGCTAGCCAAAAACAATGAGCAGTTCTTC
TRBJ1-1	TRBV3-1	TRBD1	few	CASSLRQGGTEAFF	TGTGCCAGCAGCTTAAGACAGGGAGGAACTGAAGCTTTCTTT
TRBJ2-1	TRBV27	.	few	CASSSGTPPREQFF	TGTGCCAGCAGTTCCGGGACTCCCCCAAGGGAGCAGTTCTTC
TRBJ2-3	TRBV11-2	.	.	CASSPLTTGTDTQYF	TGTGCCAGCAGCCCACTCACGACAGGCACAGATACGCAGTATTTT
TRBJ2-1	TRBV29-1	.	.	CSVEWLGDEQFF	TGCAGCGTTGAATGGTTAGGGGATGAGCAGTTCTTC